The rows below give T cell receptor beta chains drawn from one sample of a study of OX40 agonist ivuxolimab in advanced cancers. The protocol was immunoSEQ multiplex PCR, while the TCRdb copy is restricted to in-frame clones and leaves out a portion. The sample consists of tens of thousands of clones, more than 70% of them appearing once. Specimen: CD4+ or CD8+ T cells sorted from blood, collected in a trial of the OX40 agonist ivuxolimab. Receptors were obtained from an adult with an advanced solid tumor such as melanoma, head and neck, liver or kidney cancer. The CDR3 runs from the conserved cysteine through the conserved F or W. Fields, in order: clone size, J gene, D gene, V gene, CDR3 protein, CDR3 DNA. D genes are given only for firm matches. Clone size is shown for a subset of rows, as once, few, many or a class of expanded clone.

clone size: once; J gene: TRBJ1-2; D gene: NA; V gene: TRBV2; CDR3 protein: CASSEAWGRGYGYTF; CDR3 DNA: TGTGCCAGCAGTGAAGCGTGGGGGCGAGGCTATGGCTACACCTTC
clone size: NA; J gene: TRBJ2-5; D gene: NA; V gene: TRBV11-3; CDR3 protein: CASSLDKETQYF; CDR3 DNA: TGTGCCAGCAGCTTAGATAAAGAGACCCAGTACTTC
clone size: NA; J gene: TRBJ2-5; D gene: NA; V gene: TRBV10-3; CDR3 protein: CAISEGLSGSQETQYF; CDR3 DNA: TGTGCCATCAGTGAGGGGCTGTCAGGGAGCCAAGAGACCCAGTACTTC
clone size: NA; J gene: TRBJ1-1; D gene: NA; V gene: TRBV5-6; CDR3 protein: CASSGGQAYTEAFF; CDR3 DNA: TGTGCCAGCAGCGGGGGGCAGGCCTACACTGAAGCTTTCTTT
clone size: NA; J gene: TRBJ1-1; D gene: NA; V gene: TRBV5-1; CDR3 protein: CASSLGDWNTEAFF; CDR3 DNA: TGCGCCAGCAGCTTAGGGGATTGGAACACTGAAGCTTTCTTT
clone size: NA; J gene: TRBJ1-2; D gene: NA; V gene: TRBV29-1; CDR3 protein: CSGGTGGRYTF; CDR3 DNA: TGCAGCGGGGGGACGGGGGGGCGGTACACCTTC
clone size: few; J gene: TRBJ2-2; D gene: NA; V gene: TRBV6-5; CDR3 protein: CATEGPSGTGELFF; CDR3 DNA: TGTGCCACTGAGGGGCCGTCGGGGACCGGGGAGCTGTTTTTT
clone size: NA; J gene: TRBJ1-2; D gene: NA; V gene: TRBV7-8; CDR3 protein: CASSQTRAAGDGYTF; CDR3 DNA: TGTGCCAGCAGCCAAACACGAGCGGCTGGGGATGGCTACACCTTC
clone size: NA; J gene: TRBJ2-7; D gene: NA; V gene: TRBV5-1; CDR3 protein: CASSLEFSYEQYF; CDR3 DNA: TGCGCCAGCAGCTTGGAGTTTTCCTACGAGCAGTACTTC
clone size: NA; J gene: TRBJ2-2; D gene: TRBD2; V gene: TRBV5-1; CDR3 protein: CASSSRGGLNTGELFF; CDR3 DNA: TGCGCCAGCAGCAGCCGGGGGGGCTTGAACACCGGGGAGCTGTTTTTT
clone size: NA; J gene: TRBJ1-2; D gene: NA; V gene: TRBV7-2; CDR3 protein: CASSPAQGPYGYTF; CDR3 DNA: TGTGCCAGCAGCCCCGCACAGGGTCCCTATGGCTACACCTTC
clone size: few; J gene: TRBJ1-4; D gene: TRBD1; V gene: TRBV5-1; CDR3 protein: CASSRALAGTGLEKLFF; CDR3 DNA: TGCGCCAGCAGCCGAGCCCTCGCCGGGACAGGGCTTGAAAAACTGTTTTTT
clone size: NA; J gene: TRBJ2-7; D gene: NA; V gene: TRBV2; CDR3 protein: CASSEAWYYEQYF; CDR3 DNA: TGTGCCAGCAGTGAAGCTTGGTATTACGAGCAGTACTTC
clone size: NA; J gene: TRBJ2-3; D gene: NA; V gene: TRBV7-2; CDR3 protein: CASSLFWTRGGDTQYF; CDR3 DNA: TGTGCCAGCAGCTTATTCTGGACACGGGGTGGGGATACGCAGTATTTT
clone size: NA; J gene: TRBJ1-1; D gene: NA; V gene: TRBV5-1; CDR3 protein: CASSERGLNTEAFF; CDR3 DNA: TGCGCCAGCAGCGAGAGAGGGTTGAACACTGAAGCTTTCTTT
clone size: NA; J gene: TRBJ2-3; D gene: NA; V gene: TRBV19; CDR3 protein: CASSIGGDTQYF; CDR3 DNA: TGTGCCAGTAGTATAGGGGGAGATACGCAGTATTTT
clone size: NA; J gene: TRBJ1-5; D gene: TRBD1; V gene: TRBV27; CDR3 protein: CASSFLGQGNQPQHF; CDR3 DNA: TGTGCCAGCAGTTTTTTGGGACAGGGCAATCAGCCCCAGCATTTT
clone size: once; J gene: TRBJ2-3; D gene: NA; V gene: TRBV19; CDR3 protein: CASSIGSTKADTQYF; CDR3 DNA: TGTGCCAGTAGTATTGGCAGCACCAAGGCAGATACGCAGTATTTT
clone size: NA; J gene: TRBJ2-7; D gene: TRBD1; V gene: TRBV6-5; CDR3 protein: CASSRDRDYEQYF; CDR3 DNA: TGTGCCAGCAGCCGGGACAGGGACTACGAGCAGTACTTC
clone size: NA; J gene: TRBJ2-2; D gene: TRBD1; V gene: TRBV10-2; CDR3 protein: CASRQQGAGELFF; CDR3 DNA: TGCGCCAGCAGACAACAGGGGGCCGGGGAGCTGTTTTTT
clone size: NA; J gene: TRBJ1-2; D gene: NA; V gene: TRBV19; CDR3 protein: CASSIPGGSYGYTF; CDR3 DNA: TGTGCCAGTAGTATACCCGGGGGTTCCTATGGCTACACCTTC
clone size: NA; J gene: TRBJ1-1; D gene: NA; V gene: TRBV2; CDR3 protein: CASSHSTGNTEAFF; CDR3 DNA: TGTGCCAGCAGCCACTCGACAGGGAACACTGAAGCTTTCTTT
clone size: NA; J gene: TRBJ2-7; D gene: NA; V gene: TRBV2; CDR3 protein: CASSVRQLEQYF; CDR3 DNA: TGTGCCAGCAGTGTTCGGCAGCTAGAGCAGTACTTC
clone size: once; J gene: TRBJ1-4; D gene: NA; V gene: TRBV9; CDR3 protein: CASSVGVTNEKLFF; CDR3 DNA: TGTGCCAGCAGCGTAGGGGTAACTAATGAAAAACTGTTTTTT
clone size: NA; J gene: TRBJ1-3; D gene: TRBD1; V gene: TRBV6-5; CDR3 protein: CASSSTGTGNTIYF; CDR3 DNA: TGTGCCAGCAGCTCGACAGGGACTGGAAACACCATATATTTT
clone size: NA; J gene: TRBJ1-1; D gene: NA; V gene: TRBV5-1; CDR3 protein: CASSLSNTEAFF; CDR3 DNA: TGCGCCAGCAGCTTGTCAAACACTGAAGCTTTCTTT
clone size: NA; J gene: TRBJ2-5; D gene: NA; V gene: TRBV6-6; CDR3 protein: CASIFPGPQETQYF; CDR3 DNA: TGTGCCAGCATCTTCCCTGGGCCCCAAGAGACCCAGTACTTC
clone size: NA; J gene: TRBJ2-1; D gene: NA; V gene: TRBV27; CDR3 protein: CASSLGQNNEQFF; CDR3 DNA: TGTGCCAGCAGTTTAGGGCAAAACAATGAGCAGTTCTTC
clone size: NA; J gene: TRBJ2-7; D gene: TRBD1; V gene: TRBV5-6; CDR3 protein: CASTPRDRAHEQYF; CDR3 DNA: TGTGCCAGCACCCCGCGGGACAGGGCCCACGAGCAGTACTTC
clone size: NA; J gene: TRBJ2-1; D gene: NA; V gene: TRBV5-1; CDR3 protein: CASSLGSGQSSRGEQFF; CDR3 DNA: TGCGCCAGCAGCTTGGGTTCCGGACAGTCTTCCCGTGGTGAGCAGTTCTTC
clone size: NA; J gene: TRBJ2-3; D gene: NA; V gene: TRBV4-1; CDR3 protein: CASSQGYGDTQYF; CDR3 DNA: TGCGCCAGCAGCCAAGGTTACGGGGATACGCAGTATTTT
clone size: NA; J gene: TRBJ2-1; D gene: TRBD2; V gene: TRBV7-2; CDR3 protein: CASSRAPAGGSDEQFF; CDR3 DNA: TGTGCCAGCAGCCGAGCCCCAGCGGGAGGTTCGGATGAGCAGTTCTTC
clone size: NA; J gene: TRBJ2-7; D gene: NA; V gene: TRBV7-9; CDR3 protein: CASSKGGQFYEQYF; CDR3 DNA: TGTGCCAGCAGCAAGGGTGGCCAGTTCTACGAGCAGTACTTC
clone size: NA; J gene: TRBJ2-2; D gene: TRBD1; V gene: TRBV7-7; CDR3 protein: CASSPRGRNTGELFF; CDR3 DNA: TGTGCTAGCAGCCCCAGGGGGCGCAACACCGGGGAGCTGTTTTTT
clone size: NA; J gene: TRBJ2-7; D gene: TRBD1; V gene: TRBV10-1; CDR3 protein: CASSEGTGGTYEQYF; CDR3 DNA: TGCGCCAGCAGTGAGGGGACAGGGGGCACCTACGAGCAGTACTTC
clone size: once; J gene: TRBJ2-5; D gene: TRBD1; V gene: TRBV5-8; CDR3 protein: CASSTGARLETQYF; CDR3 DNA: TGTGCCAGCAGCACAGGGGCCCGCCTAGAGACCCAGTACTTC
clone size: once; J gene: TRBJ2-3; D gene: NA; V gene: TRBV10-3; CDR3 protein: CASRDGSTDTQYF; CDR3 DNA: TGTGCCTCCCGGGACGGCAGCACAGATACGCAGTATTTT
clone size: NA; J gene: TRBJ2-5; D gene: NA; V gene: TRBV27; CDR3 protein: CASSLAGARETQYF; CDR3 DNA: TGTGCCAGCAGTTTGGCGGGGGCGCGGGAGACCCAGTACTTC
clone size: NA; J gene: TRBJ2-1; D gene: NA; V gene: TRBV28; CDR3 protein: CASSLTGSNEQFF; CDR3 DNA: TGTGCCAGCAGTTTAACGGGGAGCAATGAGCAGTTCTTC
clone size: NA; J gene: TRBJ1-1; D gene: NA; V gene: TRBV19; CDR3 protein: CASSRREGTEAFF; CDR3 DNA: TGTGCCAGTAGTAGGCGGGAAGGCACTGAAGCTTTCTTT
clone size: NA; J gene: TRBJ1-5; D gene: TRBD1; V gene: TRBV19; CDR3 protein: CASSPRQGAQPQHF; CDR3 DNA: TGTGCCAGTAGTCCCCGACAGGGGGCTCAGCCCCAGCATTTT
clone size: NA; J gene: TRBJ2-5; D gene: TRBD1; V gene: TRBV19; CDR3 protein: CASSITGGLETQYF; CDR3 DNA: TGTGCCAGTAGTATAACAGGGGGCCTGGAGACCCAGTACTTC
clone size: NA; J gene: TRBJ1-2; D gene: NA; V gene: TRBV6-5; CDR3 protein: CASSSGPLYGYTF; CDR3 DNA: TGTGCCAGCAGCTCGGGACCTCTCTATGGCTACACCTTC
clone size: NA; J gene: TRBJ1-3; D gene: NA; V gene: TRBV27; CDR3 protein: CASSLEYSGNTIYF; CDR3 DNA: TGTGCCAGCAGTTTGGAATACTCTGGAAACACCATATATTTT
clone size: NA; J gene: TRBJ1-1; D gene: NA; V gene: TRBV12-5; CDR3 protein: CASGTIEHEAFF; CDR3 DNA: TGTGCTAGTGGTACCATTGAACATGAAGCTTTCTTT
clone size: NA; J gene: TRBJ2-7; D gene: NA; V gene: TRBV2; CDR3 protein: CASSWDHEQYF; CDR3 DNA: TGTGCCAGCAGTTGGGACCACGAGCAGTACTTC
clone size: NA; J gene: TRBJ2-7; D gene: TRBD1; V gene: TRBV6-5; CDR3 protein: CASSYTQGQGVLLYF; CDR3 DNA: TGTGCCAGCAGTTACACTCAGGGACAGGGGGTCCTTTTGTACTTC
clone size: NA; J gene: TRBJ1-5; D gene: NA; V gene: TRBV5-1; CDR3 protein: CASSLDGPNQPQHF; CDR3 DNA: TGCGCCAGCAGCTTGGATGGTCCGAATCAGCCCCAGCATTTT
clone size: NA; J gene: TRBJ2-3; D gene: TRBD1; V gene: TRBV27; CDR3 protein: CASRKTGGLSDTQYF; CDR3 DNA: TGTGCCAGCAGAAAAACAGGGGGCTTGTCAGATACGCAGTATTTT
clone size: NA; J gene: TRBJ2-7; D gene: NA; V gene: TRBV10-2; CDR3 protein: CASSWQATSYEQYF; CDR3 DNA: TGCGCCAGCAGTTGGCAGGCTACCTCCTACGAGCAGTACTTC